The 30 T cell receptor beta chains given below trace back to one sample, sequenced in a study of human T cells and chemical hapten exposure. Via MiXCR, TCRdb re-called the RACE reads, giving one row per CDR3 protein. The profile covers nearly 350,000 distinct CDR3 sequences, with around 7% appearing a single time and roughly 8% taken by the ten largest. Time point given: patch test 1, 2 weeks after DPC sensitization. The treatment: therapeutic diphenylcyclopropenone sensitization with weekly scalp DPC. The sample here was whole blood, taken in connection with sensitization to the hapten diphenylcyclopropenone (DPC). These receptors came from a woman aged 18-35 years with alopecia areata. Some clones in this sample may be carry-over from other donors' samples.

This clonotype was recorded a few times. This chain uses TRBV6-2 or TRBV6-3 with TRBJ1-1, with a tentative D call TRBD1 (6 bases). Germline loops: CDR1 MNHEY, CDR2 SVGEGT. This CDR3 is built from 16 residues. Trimming removed 4 bases at V and 0 bases at J, with 15 bases between. Here the CDR3 reads CASSSYRGTLNTEAFF. The CDR3 coding sequence is TGTGCCAGCAGTTCCTACCGAGGGACACTGAACACTGAAGCTTTCTTT.

This clonotype was recorded a few times. This sequence joins TRBV7-9 and TRBJ2-3, with TRBD2 matching over 9 bases. The CDR3 loop spans 15 amino acids. Germline V CDR1 and CDR2: SEHNR, FQNEAQ (reference sequence). V lost 5 bases to trimming and J lost 5 bases; unmatched junction nucleotides: 8. CDR3 bases: TGTGCCAGCAGCCCTCTGCGGGGGGGCGAAGATACGCAGTATTTT. Residues: CASSPLRGGEDTQYF.

At least ten counts were recorded for this clonotype. This chain connects TRBV7-9 to TRBJ2-1; D is perhaps TRBD1 (5 bases). CDR3 size: 15 residues. Trimming took 6 bases from V and 0 from J, leaving 12 bases between them. Germline V CDR1 and CDR2: SEHNR, FQNEAQ (reference sequence). The CDR3 here is CASRTDTFSYNEQFF. The CDR3 DNA follows: TGTGCCAGCAGAACGGACACCTTCTCCTACAATGAGCAGTTCTTC.

The table lists this clonotype with many counts. The chain links TRBV12-3 or TRBV12-4 to TRBJ2-1; maybe TRBD2 (6 bases). V was clipped by 7 bases and J by 1 base, with 23 bases between them. The CDR3 is made up of 18 amino acids. The CDR3 DNA sequence: TGTGCCAGCAATCTACCGGGGTGGGGGGTTTTATCCTACAATGAGCAGTTCTTC. Amino acids: CASNLPGWGVLSYNEQFF.

This clonotype occurred a few times. The rearrangement links TRBV6-1 to TRBJ1-2; D gene uncertain. Per germline, CDR1 MNHNS and CDR2 SASEGT. This CDR3 comprises 13 residues. Trimming shortened V by 6 bases and J by 4 bases, and 12 bases separated the two germline ends. CDR3 sequence: CASSQTRSYGYTF. The DNA of the CDR3 is TGTGCCAGCAGCCAGACCCGCTCCTATGGCTACACCTTC.

Ten or more counts support this clonotype. This rearrangement joins TRBV29-1 to TRBJ1-3; D is ambiguous. V dropped 4 bases and J dropped 0 bases, with 10 bases sitting between them. This CDR3 region has 14 residues. Per the germline V gene, CDR1 is SQVTM and CDR2 is ANQGSEA. The CDR3 is CSVAPIASGNTIYF. In nucleotides, the CDR3 is TGCAGCGTTGCTCCAATTGCCTCTGGAAACACCATATATTTT. The full variable domain, with the rest looked up from reference TRBV29-1 and TRBJ1-3, is SAVISQKPSRDICQRGTSLTIQCQVDSQVTMMFWYRQQPGQSLTLIATANQGSEATYESGFVIDKFPISRPNLTFSTLTVSNMSPEDSSIYLCSVAPIASGNTIYFGEGSWLTVV.

This clonotype has a handful of counts. The rearrangement uses TRBV6-1 and TRBJ2-3, with TRBD2 matching 11 bases. J gave up 5 bases and V 4 bases, and 5 bases lay outside the gene matches. The CDR3 totals 15 residues. CDR1 and CDR2 from the germline V gene are MNHNS and SASEGT. Here the CDR3 DNA reads TGTGCCAGCAGTGCACTAGCGGGGGCCGGAGATACGCAGTATTTT. It yields the protein CASSALAGAGDTQYF.

To note about this clonotype: A much more abundant neighbour one base away suggests this may be a read error. The conserved closing phenylalanine or tryptophan is absent in this CDR3, likely reflecting a read error. The chain uses TRBV5-6 and TRBJ2-7; weak D call: TRBD2 (6 bases). CDR3 length: 14 residues. Trimming stripped 2 bases from V and 9 bases from J, with 18 bases between. Germline V CDR1 and CDR2: SGHDT, YYEEEE. In DNA, the CDR3 is TGTGCCAGCAGCTTTCCCGGGACTGCTACGAGGCAGTACCTC. Encoded protein: CASSFPGTATRQYL.

The chain joins TRBV7-2 to TRBJ2-1; 7 bases agree with TRBD2. With V trimmed by 0 bases and J by 3 bases, 8 bases remained unmatched. This CDR3 has 17 amino acids. Germline V CDR1 and CDR2: SGHTA, FQGNSA. The CDR3 sequence is CASSLAWGLAVYNEQFF. The CDR3, as DNA: TGTGCCAGCAGCTTAGCGTGGGGCCTAGCGGTCTACAATGAGCAGTTCTTC.

As for this clonotype: Compared with germline, one end of the junction differs, possibly owing to a read error. The chain combines TRBV12-3 or TRBV12-4 with TRBJ2-3, with 10 bases fitting TRBD2. CDR3 size: 13 residues. CDR3 in amino acids: CASSLILSGGKDF. As DNA, the CDR3 is TGTGCCAGCAGCCTAATCCTTAGCGGGGGGAAGGATTTT.

This chain connects TRBV2 to TRBJ1-2, with D perhaps matching TRBD1 (5 bases). Trimming removed 4 bases at V and 4 bases at J, with 7 bases between. CDR1 is SNHLY, CDR2 FYNNEI, per germline. The CDR3 loop spans 12 amino acids. The CDR3 here is CASSGTRYGYTF. As DNA, the CDR3 is TGTGCCAGCAGTGGGACACGCTATGGCTACACCTTC.

This clonotype appeared many times. The chain carries TRBV5-6 and TRBJ2-7, with unresolved D. CDR1 is SGHDT, CDR2 YYEEEE, per germline. This CDR3 is built from 12 residues. Trimming removed 1 base from V and 6 bases from J, with 8 bases in between. CDR3 region: CASSLTPAEQYF. DNA for the CDR3: TGTGCCAGCAGCTTGACCCCGGCCGAGCAGTACTTC.

The table lists this clonotype with many counts. The chain is built from TRBV13 and TRBJ2-6, with D maybe TRBD2 (5 bases). V gave up 0 bases and J gave up 4 bases, with 19 bases separating them. Germline values: CDR1 PRHDT, CDR2 FYEKMQ (reference sequence). This CDR3 comprises 19 residues. CDR3 coding DNA: TGTGCCAGCAGCTTAGGTACGGGGAGCCCCCGAGGCGGGGCCAACGTCCTGACTTTC. Its translation is CASSLGTGSPRGGANVLTF.

The table lists this clonotype with many counts. The chain combines TRBV4-1 with TRBJ2-3; TRBD2 matches 15 bases. V shed 6 bases, J shed 4 bases, and the junction held 11 bases outside the gene matches. Germline V gene sequence: CDR1 MGHRA, CDR2 YSYEKL. The CDR3 is made up of 18 amino acids. CDR3 amino acids: CASSRTRTSGGAPDTQYF. The CDR3 region has the DNA TGCGCCAGCAGTCGTACAAGGACTAGCGGGGGGGCACCAGATACGCAGTATTTT.

This chain uses TRBV7-2 with TRBJ1-2; D perhaps matches TRBD1 (5 bases). The CDR3 loop spans 13 amino acids. V dropped 5 bases and J dropped 4 bases, with 11 bases sitting between them. Looked up from germline, CDR1 is SGHTA and CDR2 is FQGNSA. The CDR3 loop reads CASSAGRIYGYTF. The DNA for the CDR3 is TGTGCCAGCAGCGCGGGACGGATCTATGGCTACACCTTC.

This clonotype was seen repeatedly, ten times or more. The chain is built from TRBV12-3 or TRBV12-4 and TRBJ2-3, with TRBD2 identical over 13 bases. V shed 5 bases, J shed 1 base, and the junction held 6 bases outside the gene matches. This CDR3 is 17 amino acids long. This chain's CDR3 is CASSPTGTSGGTDTQYF. For the CDR3, the DNA is TGTGCCAGCAGTCCCACTGGGACTAGCGGGGGCACAGATACGCAGTATTTT.

This clonotype was found a few times. The J gene is TRBJ2-2, the V gene TRBV28; D unresolved. Germline V gene sequence: CDR1 MDHEN, CDR2 SYDVKM. The CDR3 sequence is 14 residues long. Between the trimmed V and J ends, which lost 5 bases and 5 bases, there was a span of 12 bases. CDR3 sequence reads: CASSTRIETGELFF. As DNA, the CDR3 is TGTGCCAGCAGTACTCGGATTGAGACCGGGGAGCTGTTTTTT.

This clonotype turned up a few times. The rearrangement uses TRBV12-3 or TRBV12-4 and TRBJ2-5; 7 bases line up with TRBD2. V shed 6 bases, J shed 1 base, and the junction held 8 bases outside the gene matches. The CDR3 length is 15 residues. DNA of the CDR3: TGTGCCAGCAGCCAGGACTGGACTAGCCAAGAGACCCAGTACTTC. Its protein is CASSQDWTSQETQYF.

The chain combines TRBV3-1 with TRBJ1-3, with D maybe TRBD1 (5 bases). Germline V lookup: CDR1 LGHDT, CDR2 YNNKEL (reference sequence). The CDR3 has 16 amino acids. V lost 4 bases, J lost 0 bases, and 13 bases lay in between. This CDR3 is CASSPQTGTSGNTIYF. The CDR3 coding sequence is TGTGCCAGCAGCCCCCAAACCGGGACCTCTGGAAACACCATATATTTT.

This chain joins TRBV5-4 and TRBJ1-2, with 9 nucleotides matching TRBD1. The CDR3 spans 12 residues. J was trimmed by 10 bases and V by 7 bases; bases with no gene match: 8. Germline-derived CDR1 and CDR2 are SGHNT and YYREEE (reference sequence). The CDR3 nucleotides are TGTGCCAGCGGGACAGGGAAACTTTACTACACCTTC. The encoded protein is CASGTGKLYYTF.

The chain has TRBV29-1 and TRBJ2-1, with D possibly TRBD2 on 6 matching bases. CDR3 size: 13 residues. Germline V gene data show CDR1 as SQVTM and CDR2 as ANQGSEA. Trimming took off 3 bases at V and 5 bases at J, with 11 bases between the two ends. In nucleotides, the CDR3 is TGCAGCGTTGAGCGGGGAGATAACAATGAGCAGTTCTTC. This encodes CSVERGDNNEQFF.

V gene TRBV4-1 combines with J gene TRBJ2-7, with 8 positions matching TRBD1. The CDR3 contains 16 residues. CDR1 and CDR2 from the germline V gene are MGHRA and YSYEKL. J was trimmed by 4 bases and V by 4 bases; bases with no gene match: 12. CDR3 residues: CASSLSDRGNPYEQYF. CDR3 nucleotides: TGCGCCAGCAGCCTATCTGACAGGGGAAATCCGTACGAGCAGTACTTC.

This clonotype was counted at least ten times. The rearrangement uses TRBV28 and TRBJ2-4; the match to TRBD1 covers 9 bases. Germline CDR1 is MDHEN and CDR2 is SYDVKM. V was pared by 5 bases and J by 2 bases, with 13 bases of the junction left unmatched. This CDR3 contains 18 residues. CDR3 coding DNA: TGTGCCAGCAGTCGCCCACCGTACAGGGGGCAAACCAAAAACATTCAGTACTTC. Its translation: CASSRPPYRGQTKNIQYF. Using reference TRBV28 and TRBJ2-4 for the parts outside the CDR3, the full variable domain is DVKVTQSSRYLVKRTGEKVFLECVQDMDHENMFWYRQDPGLGLRLIYFSYDVKMKEKGDIPEGYSVSREKKERFSLILESASTNQTSMYLCASSRPPYRGQTKNIQYFGAGTRLSVL.

This clonotype was counted many times. The V and J genes are TRBV7-9 and TRBJ2-3, with D perhaps TRBD2 (6 bases). Between the trimmed V and J ends, which lost 5 bases and 4 bases, there was a span of 16 bases. Germline lookup yields CDR1 SEHNR and CDR2 FQNEAQ (reference sequence). The CDR3 runs 15 residues. The CDR3 DNA reads TGTGCCAGCAGCGATGCTAGCGTCAGTCCAGATACGCAGTATTTT. Its translation: CASSDASVSPDTQYF.

This clonotype was seen ten or more times. This rearrangement joins TRBV6-2 or TRBV6-3 to TRBJ2-2; D call uncertain. V was shortened by 7 bases and J by 4 bases, with 13 bases between the two germline ends. From germline, CDR1 is MNHEY and CDR2 SVGEGT. This CDR3 is built from 14 residues. The CDR3 reads CASTVPVFTGELFF. The CDR3 bases are TGTGCCAGCACCGTCCCGGTCTTCACCGGGGAGCTGTTTTTT.

The CDR3 region has the DNA TGTGCCAGCAGTTTCACGGGACAGGGGGCTCCCCTGCTGAACTATGGCTACACCTTC. It codes for CASSFTGQGAPLLNYGYTF. The rearrangement uses TRBV28 and TRBJ1-2; 12 bases align to TRBD1. J lost 2 bases, V lost 3 bases, and 13 bases had no gene match. Germline CDR1 MDHEN, CDR2 SYDVKM. The CDR3 totals 19 residues.

Ten or more counts support this clonotype. In nucleotides, the CDR3 is TGTGCCAGCAGGACAGGGAGCACAGATACGCAGTATTTT. Amino acids: CASRTGSTDTQYF. The chain couples TRBV28 to TRBJ2-3; 7 bases agree with TRBD1. V trimming: 6 bases; J trimming: 0 bases; junction bases outside the gene matches: 0. CDR1 is MDHEN and CDR2 is SYDVKM in the germline V gene. This CDR3 spans 13 amino acids. The variable domain in full, with the rest retrieved from reference TRBV28 and TRBJ2-3, is DVKVTQSSRYLVKRTGEKVFLECVQDMDHENMFWYRQDPGLGLRLIYFSYDVKMKEKGDIPEGYSVSREKKERFSLILESASTNQTSMYLCASRTGSTDTQYFGPGTRLTVL.

There are a few counts of this clonotype. The chain joins TRBV25-1 to TRBJ2-1; possibly TRBD1 or TRBD2 for D (5 bases each). Germline-derived CDR1 and CDR2 are MGHDK and SYGVNS. This CDR3 spans 12 amino acids. The ends were cut back, 2 bases at V and 8 bases at J, with 7 bases in the middle. CDR3 loop: CASSERDDEQFF. The CDR3, as DNA: TGTGCCAGCAGTGAAAGGGACGATGAGCAGTTCTTC.

This clonotype was counted at least ten times. The chain couples TRBV12-3 or TRBV12-4 to TRBJ2-7; 8 nucleotides line up with TRBD1. Trimming took 1 base from V and 4 from J; bases not matched to a gene: 3. The CDR3 runs to 14 residues. This chain's CDR3 is CASSLDRGDYEQYF. The DNA for the CDR3 is TGTGCCAGCAGTTTAGACAGGGGGGATTACGAGCAGTACTTC.

In this sample, this clonotype turned up many times. The rearrangement joins TRBV7-9 to TRBJ2-7; no clear D gene. The length of the CDR3 is 12 residues. V was shortened by 5 bases and J by 5 bases, with 10 bases between the two germline ends. Per germline, CDR1 SEHNR and CDR2 FQNEAQ (reference sequence). The CDR3 nucleotides are TGTGCCAGCAGCCCGGGCCACGACGAGCAGTACTTC. Its protein product is CASSPGHDEQYF.